The 8 T cell receptor beta chains below all came from one sample that was sequenced in a study of blood T cell repertoires in COVID-19. Sequencing used immunoSEQ multiplex PCR; TCRdb keeps in-frame clones, though not all of them. The table records some 100,000 clones, 85% to 90% of them present only once. The sample comprised peripheral blood. The receptors were gathered from a human donor in a cohort sampled during active COVID-19.

The V gene is TRBV2, the J gene TRBJ2-5, with 7 positions matching TRBD2. In germline, CDR1 is SNHLY, CDR2 FYNNEI. CDR3 length: 14 amino acids. V lost 7 bases, J lost 1 base, and 6 bases stayed unmatched. As DNA, the CDR3 is TGTGCCAGCACCCCTTGGGGGGGCCAAGAGACCCAGTACTTC. As protein: CASTPWGGQETQYF.

The genes are TRBV4-2 and TRBJ2-5, with 12 nucleotides matching TRBD2. The ends lost 6 bases at V and 5 bases at J; junction bases unmatched: 7. This CDR3 has 15 residues. CDR1 and CDR2 (germline): LGHNA, YNFKEQ. CDR3 in amino acids: CASSQLAGGGETQYF. In nucleotides, the CDR3 is TGTGCCAGCAGTCAACTAGCGGGAGGAGGGGAGACCCAGTACTTC.

CDR3: CASSVGTGRPNEKLFF. The CDR3, as DNA: TGTGCCAGCAGCGTAGGAACAGGGCGGCCTAATGAAAAACTGTTTTTT. The chain is built from TRBV9 and TRBJ1-4; TRBD1 is a possible D gene (6 bases). V was clipped by 0 bases and J by 3 bases, with 12 bases between them. CDR1 SGDLS and CDR2 YYNGEE come from the germline V gene. This CDR3 contains 16 residues.

The chain uses TRBV27 and TRBJ2-7; the D gene is possibly TRBD2 (5 bases). Looked up from germline, CDR1 is MNHEY and CDR2 is SMNVEV (reference sequence). This CDR3 region has 15 residues. The V and J ends lost 7 bases and 2 bases respectively, with 18 bases between them. In nucleotides, the CDR3 is TGTGCCAGCACCCCCCGGGGAGCCTTCCCCTACGAGCAGTACTTC. Its translation is CASTPRGAFPYEQYF.

This clone was seen only a few times. The rearrangement uses TRBV2 and TRBJ2-7; D is perhaps TRBD1 (5 bases). The germline CDR1 and CDR2 sequences are SNHLY and FYNNEI. V lost 7 bases and J 3 bases, leaving 19 bases between the germline ends. The CDR3 has 15 amino acids. The CDR3 nucleotides are TGTGCCAGCACTTACTCGACAGAAAATCGCTACGAGCAGTACTTC. Translating gives CASTYSTENRYEQYF.

The chain joins TRBV7-7 to TRBJ2-1; D is possibly TRBD1 (6 bases). Germline assignment: CDR1 SSHAT and CDR2 FNYEAQ (reference sequence). The V and J ends lost 0 bases and 9 bases respectively, with 15 bases between them. The CDR3 spans 15 residues. The CDR3 protein is CASSLAHIIGGEQFF. In DNA, the CDR3 is TGTGCCAGCAGCTTAGCCCACATAATAGGGGGTGAGCAGTTCTTC. The full variable domain, completed using reference TRBV7-7 and TRBJ2-1, is GAGVSQSPRYKVTKRGQDVTLRCDPISSHATLYWYQQALGQGPEFLTYFNYEAQPDKSGLPSDRFSAERPEGSISTLTIQRTEQRDSAMYRCASSLAHIIGGEQFFGPGTRLTVL.

The V and J genes are TRBV6-6 and TRBJ2-2; D perhaps matches TRBD1 (6 bases). The germline V and J ends were trimmed by 6 bases and 8 bases, with 16 bases remaining between them. This CDR3 has 14 amino acids. CDR1 MNHNY and CDR2 SVGAGI come from the germline V gene (reference sequence). Here the CDR3 reads CASRRIGGAGELFF. The CDR3 region has the DNA TGTGCCAGCAGGCGGATTGGGGGCGCGGGGGAGCTGTTTTTT.

The chain has TRBV6-5 and TRBJ1-4, with D perhaps TRBD1 (6 bases). V lost 6 bases, J lost 0 bases, and 8 bases lay in between. From germline, CDR1 is MNHEY and CDR2 SVGAGI. The CDR3 loop spans 14 amino acids. The CDR3 reads CASSRTATNEKLFF. CDR3 bases: TGTGCCAGCAGCCGGACAGCAACTAATGAAAAACTGTTTTTT.